The 10 T cell receptor beta chains reported below all come from one sample, sequenced in a study of cytomegalovirus exposure and HLA in healthy donors. Sequencing used immunoSEQ multiplex PCR; TCRdb keeps in-frame clones, though not all of them. The data contain roughly 310,000 clones, 88% of them seen just once; the ten biggest clones take up approximately 0.9%. The material sequenced was PBMCs. The receptors shown here come from a man aged 30 to 45 in good health and CMV-seronegative.

V usage is TRBV20-1 and J usage is TRBJ2-1; D is possibly TRBD2 (6 bases). The CDR3 runs 10 residues. The V gene lost 6 bases and the J gene lost 13 bases, with 13 bases spanning the gap. CDR1 and CDR2 from the germline V gene are DFQATT and SNEGSKA (reference sequence). The CDR3 region is CSARPGLQFF. CDR3 coding DNA: TGCAGTGCGAGGCCGGGACTTCAGTTCTTC.

This clone was observed a handful of times. J is TRBJ2-2 and V is TRBV6-6; no reliable D call. Germline lookup yields CDR1 MNHNY and CDR2 SVGAGI (reference sequence). V was clipped by 2 bases and J by 7 bases, with 8 bases between them. The CDR3 consists of 13 residues. The CDR3 region has the DNA TGTGCCAGCAGTTACGACAATAACGGGGAGCTGTTTTTT. The encoded protein is CASSYDNNGELFF.

Written as DNA, the CDR3 is TGTGCCAGCAGCGCGACAGGGACGGCGGATGGCTACACCTTC. As protein: CASSATGTADGYTF. This sequence joins TRBV7-9 and TRBJ1-2; 7 bases align to TRBD1. V lost 5 bases, J lost 6 bases, and 9 bases stayed unmatched. CDR1 and CDR2 (germline): SEHNR, FQNEAQ (reference sequence). The CDR3 covers 14 residues.

The count of this clone is one. The chain links TRBV10-1 to TRBJ1-1, with TRBD1 matching 7 bases. This CDR3 spans 15 amino acids. Trimming removed 0 bases from V and 1 base from J; junction bases left unmatched: 2. The germline V gene encodes CDR1 WNHNN and CDR2 SYGVQD (reference sequence). The DNA for the CDR3 is TGCGCCAGCAGTGAGTCGAACAGGGGGAACACTGAAGCTTTCTTT. Encoded protein: CASSESNRGNTEAFF.

J is TRBJ2-4 and V is TRBV6-5; weak D call: TRBD2 (5 bases). The length of the CDR3 is 14 residues. From germline, CDR1 is MNHEY and CDR2 SVGAGI. V shed 5 bases and J shed 6 bases, with 14 bases lying between them. In DNA form, the CDR3 reads TGTGCCAGCAGTCGCTCGAGGGTAACAAACATTCAGTACTTC. It is translated as CASSRSRVTNIQYF.

This clone was recorded once. J is TRBJ2-7 and V is TRBV4-2; a possible D gene is TRBD2 (5 bases). The germline gives CDR1 LGHNA, CDR2 YNFKEQ. The V and J ends lost 0 bases and 2 bases respectively, with 8 bases between them. CDR3 length: 14 residues. CDR3 in DNA: TGTGCCAGCAGCCAAGATAGGAGGACCTACGAGCAGTACTTC. Its translation is CASSQDRRTYEQYF.

V gene TRBV5-4 combines with J gene TRBJ1-1; 8 nucleotides match TRBD1. The CDR3 totals 17 residues. From germline, CDR1 is SGHNT and CDR2 YYREEE (reference sequence). V lost 0 bases, J lost 3 bases, and 10 bases stayed unmatched. The CDR3 nucleotides are TGTGCCAGCAGCTTGGTAGTCAGGGGGCAGCGGTACACTGAAGCTTTCTTT. Protein product: CASSLVVRGQRYTEAFF.

The J gene is TRBJ1-6, the V gene TRBV7-2; TRBD1 is a possible D gene (5 bases). V was cut by 4 bases and J by 0 bases, with 13 bases left in between. Germline V gene data show CDR1 as SGHTA and CDR2 as FQGNSA. CDR3 size: 17 residues. The CDR3 loop reads CASSSGRGNSYNSPLHF. CDR3 DNA: TGTGCCAGCAGCTCAGGCCGGGGGAACTCCTATAATTCACCCCTCCACTTT.

The CDR3 sequence: CASGRDRASYEQYF. The CDR3 DNA sequence: TGTGCCAGCGGTCGCGACAGGGCCTCCTACGAGCAGTACTTC. V usage is TRBV2 and J usage is TRBJ2-7, with TRBD1 identical over 7 bases. The CDR3 runs 14 residues. Germline values: CDR1 SNHLY, CDR2 FYNNEI. V shed 8 bases, J shed 0 bases, and the junction held 7 bases outside the gene matches.

The rearrangement uses TRBV6-1 and TRBJ1-5; no definite D call. The length of the CDR3 is 13 residues. Deletions cut 1 base from V and 5 bases from J, with 6 bases between. Germline lookup yields CDR1 MNHNS and CDR2 SASEGT. CDR3 loop: CASSEDSHQPQHF. The CDR3 nucleotides are TGTGCCAGCAGTGAAGACAGTCATCAGCCCCAGCATTTT.